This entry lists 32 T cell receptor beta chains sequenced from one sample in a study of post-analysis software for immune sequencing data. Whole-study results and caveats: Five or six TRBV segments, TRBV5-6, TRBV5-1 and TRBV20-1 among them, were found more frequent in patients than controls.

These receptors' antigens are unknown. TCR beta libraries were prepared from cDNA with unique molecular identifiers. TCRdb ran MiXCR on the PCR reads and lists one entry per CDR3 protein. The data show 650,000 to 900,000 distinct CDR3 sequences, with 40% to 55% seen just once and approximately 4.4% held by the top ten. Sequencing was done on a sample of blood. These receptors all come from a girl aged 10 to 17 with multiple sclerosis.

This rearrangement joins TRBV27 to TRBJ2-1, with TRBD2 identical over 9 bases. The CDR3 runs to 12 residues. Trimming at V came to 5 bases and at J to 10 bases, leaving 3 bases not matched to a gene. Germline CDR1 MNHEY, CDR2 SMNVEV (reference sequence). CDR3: CASSPLAGEQFF. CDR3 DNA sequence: TGTGCCAGCAGTCCTCTAGCGGGAGAGCAGTTCTTC.

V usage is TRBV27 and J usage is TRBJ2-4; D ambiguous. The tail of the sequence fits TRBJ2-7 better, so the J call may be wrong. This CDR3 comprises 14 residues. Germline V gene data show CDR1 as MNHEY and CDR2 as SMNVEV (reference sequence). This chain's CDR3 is CASSTFSTGLEQYF. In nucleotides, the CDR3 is TGTGCCAGCAGCACCTTTTCTACGGGCCTCGAGCAGTACTTC.

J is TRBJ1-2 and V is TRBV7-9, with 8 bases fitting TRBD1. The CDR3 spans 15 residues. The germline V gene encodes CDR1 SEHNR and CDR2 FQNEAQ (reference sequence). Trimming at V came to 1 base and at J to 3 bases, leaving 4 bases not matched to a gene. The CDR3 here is CASSLVDRGDYGYTF. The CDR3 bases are TGTGCCAGCAGCTTAGTTGACAGGGGAGACTATGGCTACACCTTC.

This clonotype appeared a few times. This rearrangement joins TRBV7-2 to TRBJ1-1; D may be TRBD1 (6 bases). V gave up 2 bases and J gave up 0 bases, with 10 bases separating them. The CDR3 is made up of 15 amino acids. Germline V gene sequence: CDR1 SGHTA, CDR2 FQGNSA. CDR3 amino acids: CASSLMDSLNTEAFF. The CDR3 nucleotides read TGTGCCAGCAGCTTAATGGACAGCTTGAACACTGAAGCTTTCTTT.

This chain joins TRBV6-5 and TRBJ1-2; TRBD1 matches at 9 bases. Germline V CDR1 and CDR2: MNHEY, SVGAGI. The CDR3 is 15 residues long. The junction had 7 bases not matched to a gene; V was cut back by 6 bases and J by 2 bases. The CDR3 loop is CASSRFGQGNYGYTF. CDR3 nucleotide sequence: TGTGCCAGCAGCCGATTTGGACAGGGGAACTATGGCTACACCTTC.

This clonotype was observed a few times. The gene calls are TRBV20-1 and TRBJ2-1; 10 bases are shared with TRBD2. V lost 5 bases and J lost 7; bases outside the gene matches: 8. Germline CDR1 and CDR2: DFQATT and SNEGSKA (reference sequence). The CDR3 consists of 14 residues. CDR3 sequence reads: CSAEREGIGNEQFF. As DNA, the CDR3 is TGCAGTGCTGAGCGGGAGGGGATTGGGAATGAGCAGTTCTTC.

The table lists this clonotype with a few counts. In nucleotides, the CDR3 is TGTGCCAGCAGCCTAATCGGACTAGCGGGAGCCAATGAGCAGTTCTTT. Translation: CASSLIGLAGANEQFF. The chain recombines TRBV7-9 with TRBJ1-1; D is undetermined. Germline-derived CDR1 and CDR2 are SEHNR and FQNEAQ (reference sequence). The CDR3 is made up of 16 amino acids. V gave up 5 bases and J gave up 14 bases, with 30 bases separating them. The variable domain in full, completed from reference TRBV7-9 and TRBJ1-1, reads DTGVSQNPRHKITKRGQNVTFRCDPISEHNRLYWYRQTLGQGPEFLTYFQNEAQLEKSRLLSDRFSAERPKGSFSTLEIQRTEQGDSAMYLCASSLIGLAGANEQFFGQGTRLTVV.

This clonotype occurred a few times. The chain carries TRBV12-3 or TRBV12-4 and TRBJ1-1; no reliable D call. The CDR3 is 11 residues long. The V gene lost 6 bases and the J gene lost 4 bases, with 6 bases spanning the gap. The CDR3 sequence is CASSPFTEAFF. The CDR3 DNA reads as TGTGCCAGCAGCCCGTTCACTGAAGCTTTCTTT.

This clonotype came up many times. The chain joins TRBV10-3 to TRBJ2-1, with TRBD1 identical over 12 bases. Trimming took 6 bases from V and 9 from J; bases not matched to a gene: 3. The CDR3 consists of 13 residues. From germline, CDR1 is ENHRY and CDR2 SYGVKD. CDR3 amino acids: CAIRGQGALEQFF. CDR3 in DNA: TGTGCCATCAGGGGACAGGGGGCGCTTGAGCAGTTCTTC.

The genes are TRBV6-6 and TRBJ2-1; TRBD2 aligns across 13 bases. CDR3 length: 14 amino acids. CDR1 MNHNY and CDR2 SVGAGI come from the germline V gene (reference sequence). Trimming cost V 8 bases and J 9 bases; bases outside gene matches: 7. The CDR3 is CASGTSGTLGEQFF. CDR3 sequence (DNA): TGTGCCAGCGGGACTAGCGGGACTCTGGGTGAGCAGTTCTTC.

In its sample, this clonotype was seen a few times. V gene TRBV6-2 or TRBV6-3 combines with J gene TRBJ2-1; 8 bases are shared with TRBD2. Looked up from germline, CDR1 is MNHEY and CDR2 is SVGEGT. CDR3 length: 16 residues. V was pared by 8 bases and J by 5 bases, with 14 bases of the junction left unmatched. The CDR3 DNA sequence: TGTGCCAGCGAAAGGGCGGTTCTAGCGGGCCACAATGAGCAGTTCTTC. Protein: CASERAVLAGHNEQFF.

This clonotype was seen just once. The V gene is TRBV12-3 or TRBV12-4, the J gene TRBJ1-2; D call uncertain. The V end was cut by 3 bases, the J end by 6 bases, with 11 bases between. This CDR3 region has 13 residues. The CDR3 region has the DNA TGTGCCAGCAGTTTCAACCGAAACCATGGCTACACCTTC. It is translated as CASSFNRNHGYTF.

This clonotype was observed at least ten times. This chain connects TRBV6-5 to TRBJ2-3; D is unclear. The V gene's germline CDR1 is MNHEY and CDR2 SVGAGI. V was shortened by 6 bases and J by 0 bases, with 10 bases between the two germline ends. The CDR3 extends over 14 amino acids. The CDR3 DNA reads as TGTGCCAGCAGGCCCCCCGTCAGCACAGATACGCAGTATTTT. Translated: CASRPPVSTDTQYF.

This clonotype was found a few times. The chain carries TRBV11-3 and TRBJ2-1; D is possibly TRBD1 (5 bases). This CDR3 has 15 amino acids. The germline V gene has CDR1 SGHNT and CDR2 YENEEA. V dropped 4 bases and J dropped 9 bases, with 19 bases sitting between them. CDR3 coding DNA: TGTGCCAGCAGCTCTCGGGCCCTCTCAACAGGTGAGCAGTTCTTC. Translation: CASSSRALSTGEQFF.

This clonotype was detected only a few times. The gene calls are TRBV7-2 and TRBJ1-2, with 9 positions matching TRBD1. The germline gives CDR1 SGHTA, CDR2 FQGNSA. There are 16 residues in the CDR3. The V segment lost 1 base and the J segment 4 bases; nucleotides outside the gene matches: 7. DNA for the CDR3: TGTGCCAGCAGCTTAGGGCCGGGACAGGGTTCCTATGGCTACACCTTC. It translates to CASSLGPGQGSYGYTF.

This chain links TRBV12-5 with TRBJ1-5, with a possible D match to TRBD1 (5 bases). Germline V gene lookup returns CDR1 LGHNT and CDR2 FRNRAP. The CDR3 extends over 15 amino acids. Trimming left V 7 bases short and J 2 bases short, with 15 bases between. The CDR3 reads CASATPGAGNQPQHF. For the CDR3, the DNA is TGTGCTAGTGCAACCCCCGGGGCAGGCAATCAGCCCCAGCATTTT.

The DNA of the CDR3 is TGCAGCGGGGGACTAGCAGACATTCAGTACTTC. It specifies CSGGLADIQYF. V is TRBV29-1 and J is TRBJ2-4; 9 positions match TRBD2. This CDR3 has 11 amino acids. The germline V gene encodes CDR1 SQVTM and CDR2 ANQGSEA. Trimming removed 7 bases from V and 8 bases from J; junction bases left unmatched: 3.

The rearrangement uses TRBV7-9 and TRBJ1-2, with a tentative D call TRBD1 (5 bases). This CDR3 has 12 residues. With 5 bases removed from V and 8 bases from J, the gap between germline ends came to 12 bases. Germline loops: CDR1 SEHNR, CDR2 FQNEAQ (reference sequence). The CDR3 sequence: CASSGTVRGYTF. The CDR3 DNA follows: TGTGCCAGCAGCGGGACCGTCCGAGGCTACACCTTC.

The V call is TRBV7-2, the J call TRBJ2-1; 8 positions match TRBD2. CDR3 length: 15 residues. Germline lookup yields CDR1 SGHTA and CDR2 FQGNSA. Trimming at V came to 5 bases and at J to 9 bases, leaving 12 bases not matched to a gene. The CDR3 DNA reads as TGTGCCAGCAGCCCGACAACTAGCGGTTTCGGTGAGCAGTTCTTC. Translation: CASSPTTSGFGEQFF.

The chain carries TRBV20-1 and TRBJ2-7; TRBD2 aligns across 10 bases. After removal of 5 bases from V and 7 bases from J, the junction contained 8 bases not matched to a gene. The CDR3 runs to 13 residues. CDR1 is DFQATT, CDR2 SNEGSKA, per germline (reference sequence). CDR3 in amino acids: CSAPRASGREQYF. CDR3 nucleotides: TGCAGTGCTCCCCGAGCTAGCGGGAGAGAGCAGTACTTC.

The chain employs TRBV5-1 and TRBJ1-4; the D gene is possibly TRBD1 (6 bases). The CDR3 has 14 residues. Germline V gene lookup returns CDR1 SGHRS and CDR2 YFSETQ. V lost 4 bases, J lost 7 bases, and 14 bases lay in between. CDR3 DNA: TGCGCCAGCAGCCCGGGGGGGCGCGGTGAAAAACTGTTTTTT. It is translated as CASSPGGRGEKLFF.

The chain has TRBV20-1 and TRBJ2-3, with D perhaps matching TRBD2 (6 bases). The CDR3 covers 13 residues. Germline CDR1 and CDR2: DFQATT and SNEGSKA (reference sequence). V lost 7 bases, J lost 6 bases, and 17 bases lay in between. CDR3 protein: CSGTILGRDTQYF. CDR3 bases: TGCAGTGGTACTATCTTAGGGAGGGATACGCAGTATTTT.

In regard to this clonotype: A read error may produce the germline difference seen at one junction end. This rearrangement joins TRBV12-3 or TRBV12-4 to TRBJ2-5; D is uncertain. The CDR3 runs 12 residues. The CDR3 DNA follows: TGTGCCGGCAGTTCTATCGCGGAGACCCAGTACTTC. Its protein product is CAGSSIAETQYF.

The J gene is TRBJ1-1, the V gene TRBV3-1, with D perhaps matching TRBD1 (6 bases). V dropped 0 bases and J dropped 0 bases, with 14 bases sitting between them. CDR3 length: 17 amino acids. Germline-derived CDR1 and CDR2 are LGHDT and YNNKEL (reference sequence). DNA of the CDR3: TGTGCCAGCAGCCAAGACAACCAGGGGTACATGAACACTGAAGCTTTCTTT. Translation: CASSQDNQGYMNTEAFF.

In DNA form, the CDR3 reads TGCAGTGCTGGGCGGACAGGGGGCTTCTATGGCTACACCTTC. It encodes CSAGRTGGFYGYTF. The rearrangement joins TRBV20-1 to TRBJ1-2; 11 bases are a match to TRBD1. CDR3 length: 14 amino acids. Germline CDR1 DFQATT, CDR2 SNEGSKA (reference sequence). Trimming removed 5 bases from V and 4 bases from J; junction bases left unmatched: 6.

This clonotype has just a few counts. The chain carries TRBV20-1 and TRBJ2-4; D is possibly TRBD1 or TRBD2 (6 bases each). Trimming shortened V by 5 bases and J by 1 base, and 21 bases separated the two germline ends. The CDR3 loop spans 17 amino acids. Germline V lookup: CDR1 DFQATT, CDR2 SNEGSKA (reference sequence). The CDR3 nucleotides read TGCAGTGCTCCAGTGTTGGTGTGGGGGGCTGCCAAAAACATTCAGTACTTC. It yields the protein CSAPVLVWGAAKNIQYF.

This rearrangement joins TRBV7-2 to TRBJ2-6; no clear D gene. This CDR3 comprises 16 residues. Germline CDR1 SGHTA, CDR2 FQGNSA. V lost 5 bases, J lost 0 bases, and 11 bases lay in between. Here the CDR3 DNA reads TGTGCCAGCAGCCCTGACGGACCCTCTGGGGCCAACGTCCTGACTTTC. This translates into CASSPDGPSGANVLTF.

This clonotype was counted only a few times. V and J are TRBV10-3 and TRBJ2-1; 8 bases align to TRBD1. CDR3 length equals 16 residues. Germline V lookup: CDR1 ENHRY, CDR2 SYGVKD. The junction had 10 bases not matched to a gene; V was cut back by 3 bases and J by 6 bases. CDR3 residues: CAISERGGQGPNEQFF. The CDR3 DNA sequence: TGTGCCATCAGTGAACGGGGAGGACAGGGACCCAATGAGCAGTTCTTC.

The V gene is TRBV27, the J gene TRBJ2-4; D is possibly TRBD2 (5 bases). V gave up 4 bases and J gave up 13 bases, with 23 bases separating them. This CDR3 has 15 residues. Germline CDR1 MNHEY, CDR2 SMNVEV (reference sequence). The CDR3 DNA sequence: TGTGCCAGCAGTTCCTGGATCTACCCCGGGTGGGAGCAGTACTTC. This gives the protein CASSSWIYPGWEQYF.

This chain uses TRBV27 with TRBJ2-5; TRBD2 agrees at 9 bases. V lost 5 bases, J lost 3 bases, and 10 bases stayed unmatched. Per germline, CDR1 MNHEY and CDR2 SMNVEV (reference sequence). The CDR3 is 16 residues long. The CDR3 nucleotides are TGTGCCAGCAGTCAACGACTAGCGGTGTGGGAAGAGACCCAGTACTTC. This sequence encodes CASSQRLAVWEETQYF.

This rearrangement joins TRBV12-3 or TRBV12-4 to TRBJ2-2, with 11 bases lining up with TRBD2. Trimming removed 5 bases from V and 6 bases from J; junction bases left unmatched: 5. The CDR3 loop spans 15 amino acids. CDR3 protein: CASSVIAGGAGELFF. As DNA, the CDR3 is TGTGCCAGCAGTGTCATAGCGGGAGGGGCCGGGGAGCTGTTTTTT.

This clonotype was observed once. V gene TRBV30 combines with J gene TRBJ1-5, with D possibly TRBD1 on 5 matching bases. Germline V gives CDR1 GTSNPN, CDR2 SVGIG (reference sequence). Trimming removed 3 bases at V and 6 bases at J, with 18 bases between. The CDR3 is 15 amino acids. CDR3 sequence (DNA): TGTGCCTGGAGCGACATCCAGGGCGGAGCTCAGCCCCAGCATTTT. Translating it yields CAWSDIQGGAQPQHF.